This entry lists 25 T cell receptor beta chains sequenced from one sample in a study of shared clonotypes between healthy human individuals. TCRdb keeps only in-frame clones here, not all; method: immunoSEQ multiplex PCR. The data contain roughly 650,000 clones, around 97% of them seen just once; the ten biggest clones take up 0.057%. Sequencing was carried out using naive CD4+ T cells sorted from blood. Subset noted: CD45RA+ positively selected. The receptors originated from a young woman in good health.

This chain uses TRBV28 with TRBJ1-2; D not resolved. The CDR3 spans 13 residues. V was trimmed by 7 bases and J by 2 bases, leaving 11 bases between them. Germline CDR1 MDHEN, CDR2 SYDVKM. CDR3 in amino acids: CASTHTGNYGYTF. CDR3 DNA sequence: TGTGCCAGCACCCATACCGGGAACTATGGCTACACCTTC.

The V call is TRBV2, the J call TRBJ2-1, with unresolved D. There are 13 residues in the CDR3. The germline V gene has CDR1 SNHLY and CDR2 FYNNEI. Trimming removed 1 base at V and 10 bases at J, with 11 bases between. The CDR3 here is CASSEELPGEQFF. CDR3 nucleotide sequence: TGTGCCAGCAGTGAAGAACTCCCCGGGGAGCAGTTCTTC.

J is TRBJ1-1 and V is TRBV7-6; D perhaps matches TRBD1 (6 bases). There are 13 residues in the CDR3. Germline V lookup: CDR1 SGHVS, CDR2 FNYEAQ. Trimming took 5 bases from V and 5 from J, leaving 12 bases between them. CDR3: CASSLQGYTEAFF. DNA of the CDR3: TGTGCCAGCAGCCTTCAGGGGTATACTGAAGCTTTCTTT.

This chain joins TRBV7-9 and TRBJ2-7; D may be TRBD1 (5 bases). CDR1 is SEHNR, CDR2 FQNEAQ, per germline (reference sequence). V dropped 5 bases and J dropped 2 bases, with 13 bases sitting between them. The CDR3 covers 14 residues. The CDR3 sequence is CASSRGHLTYEQYF. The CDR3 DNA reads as TGTGCCAGCAGCCGTGGACACCTGACCTACGAGCAGTACTTC.

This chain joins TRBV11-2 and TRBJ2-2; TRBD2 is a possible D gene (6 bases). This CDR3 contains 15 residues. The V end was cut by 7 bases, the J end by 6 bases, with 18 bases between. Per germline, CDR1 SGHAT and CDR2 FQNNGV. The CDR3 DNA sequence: TGTGCCAGCAATTGGGTGGGCGGGAAGGCCGGGGAGCTGTTTTTT. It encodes CASNWVGGKAGELFF.

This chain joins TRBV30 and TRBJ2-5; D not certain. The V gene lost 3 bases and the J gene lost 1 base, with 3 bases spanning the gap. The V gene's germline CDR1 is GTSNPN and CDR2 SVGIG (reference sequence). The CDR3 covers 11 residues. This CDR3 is CAWSPQETQYF. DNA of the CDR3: TGTGCCTGGAGCCCCCAAGAGACCCAGTACTTC.

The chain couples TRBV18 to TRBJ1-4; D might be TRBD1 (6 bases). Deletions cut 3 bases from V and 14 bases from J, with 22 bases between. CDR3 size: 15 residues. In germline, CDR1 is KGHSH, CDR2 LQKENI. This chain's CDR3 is CASSPPRTDDGVLFF. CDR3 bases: TGTGCCAGCTCACCGCCTCGGACAGATGATGGGGTTCTGTTTTTT.

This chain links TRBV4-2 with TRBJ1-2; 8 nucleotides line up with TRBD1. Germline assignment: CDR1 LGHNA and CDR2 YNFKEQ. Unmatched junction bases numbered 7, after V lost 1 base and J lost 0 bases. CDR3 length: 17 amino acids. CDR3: CASSQGPGGLTNYGYTF. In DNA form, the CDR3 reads TGTGCCAGCAGCCAAGGCCCAGGGGGCCTAACTAACTATGGCTACACCTTC.

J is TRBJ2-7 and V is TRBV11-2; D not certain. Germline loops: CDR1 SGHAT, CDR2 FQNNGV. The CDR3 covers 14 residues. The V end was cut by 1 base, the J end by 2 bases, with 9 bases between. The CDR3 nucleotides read TGTGCCAGCAGCTTAGGACTCATACCCTACGAGCAGTACTTC. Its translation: CASSLGLIPYEQYF.

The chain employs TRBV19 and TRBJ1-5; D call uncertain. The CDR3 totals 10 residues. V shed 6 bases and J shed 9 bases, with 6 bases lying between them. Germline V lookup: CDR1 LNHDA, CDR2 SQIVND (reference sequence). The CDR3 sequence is CASRSLPQHF. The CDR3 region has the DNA TGTGCCAGTAGGTCGCTGCCCCAGCATTTT.

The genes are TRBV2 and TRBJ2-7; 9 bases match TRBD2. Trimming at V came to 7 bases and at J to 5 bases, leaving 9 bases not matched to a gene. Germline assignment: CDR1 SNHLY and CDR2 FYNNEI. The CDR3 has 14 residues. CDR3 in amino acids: CASTPKREADEQYF. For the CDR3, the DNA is TGTGCCAGCACCCCGAAGCGGGAGGCGGACGAGCAGTACTTC.

This CDR3 reads CASSIRLSDDTEAFF. The DNA for the CDR3 is TGTGCCAGCAGCATCCGGCTGTCCGATGACACTGAAGCTTTCTTT. The chain uses TRBV5-4 and TRBJ1-1; D remains unclear. With 4 bases removed from V and 3 bases from J, the gap between germline ends came to 16 bases. Germline V CDR1 and CDR2: SGHNT, YYREEE (reference sequence). This CDR3 has 15 residues.

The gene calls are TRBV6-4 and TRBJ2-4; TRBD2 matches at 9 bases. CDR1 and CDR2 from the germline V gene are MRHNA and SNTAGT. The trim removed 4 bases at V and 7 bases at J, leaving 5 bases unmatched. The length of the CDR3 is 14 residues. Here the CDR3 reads CASSGVAGANIQYF. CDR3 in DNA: TGTGCCAGCAGTGGGGTAGCGGGAGCGAACATTCAGTACTTC.

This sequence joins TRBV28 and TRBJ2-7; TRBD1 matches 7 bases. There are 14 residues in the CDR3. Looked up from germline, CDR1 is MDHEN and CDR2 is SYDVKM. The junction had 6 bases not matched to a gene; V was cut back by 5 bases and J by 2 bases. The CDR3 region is CASSRGQAPYEQYF. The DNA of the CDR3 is TGTGCCAGCAGTCGCGGACAGGCCCCCTACGAGCAGTACTTC.

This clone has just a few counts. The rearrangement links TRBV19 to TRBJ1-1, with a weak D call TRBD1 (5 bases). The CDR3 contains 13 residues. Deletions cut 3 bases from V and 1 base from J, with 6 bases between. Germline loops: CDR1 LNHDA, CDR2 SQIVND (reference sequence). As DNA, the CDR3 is TGTGCCAGTAGTATGAGGGGGAACACTGAAGCTTTCTTT. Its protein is CASSMRGNTEAFF. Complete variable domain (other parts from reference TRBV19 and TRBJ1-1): DGGITQSPKYLFRKEGQNVTLSCEQNLNHDAMYWYRQDPGQGLRLIYYSQIVNDFQKGDIAEGYSVSREKKESFPLTVTSAQKNPTAFYLCASSMRGNTEAFFGQGTRLTVV.

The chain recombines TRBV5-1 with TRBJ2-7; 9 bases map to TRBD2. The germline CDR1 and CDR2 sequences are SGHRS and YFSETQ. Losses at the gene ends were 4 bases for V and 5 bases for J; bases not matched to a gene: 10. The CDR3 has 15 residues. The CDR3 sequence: CASSRSSGTMHEQYF. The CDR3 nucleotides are TGCGCCAGCAGCAGATCTAGCGGGACTATGCACGAGCAGTACTTC. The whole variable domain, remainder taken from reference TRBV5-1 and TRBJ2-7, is KAGVTQTPRYLIKTRGQQVTLSCSPISGHRSVSWYQQTPGQGLQFLFEYFSETQRNKGNFPGRFSGRQFSNSRSEMNVSTLELGDSALYLCASSRSSGTMHEQYFGPGTRLTVT.

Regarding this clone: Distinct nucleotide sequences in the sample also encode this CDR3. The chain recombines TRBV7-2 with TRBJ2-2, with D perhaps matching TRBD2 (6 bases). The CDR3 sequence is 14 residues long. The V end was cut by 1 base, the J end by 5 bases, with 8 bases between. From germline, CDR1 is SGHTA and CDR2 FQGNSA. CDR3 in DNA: TGTGCCAGCAGCTTAGGGGGGGTGACCGGGGAGCTGTTTTTT. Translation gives CASSLGGVTGELFF.

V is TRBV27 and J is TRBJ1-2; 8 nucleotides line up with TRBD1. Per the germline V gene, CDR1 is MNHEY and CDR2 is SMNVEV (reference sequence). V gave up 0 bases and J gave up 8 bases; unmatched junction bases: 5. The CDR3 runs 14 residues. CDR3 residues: CASSLSWGQEGYTF. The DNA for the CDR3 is TGTGCCAGCAGTTTATCATGGGGACAGGAGGGCTACACCTTC.

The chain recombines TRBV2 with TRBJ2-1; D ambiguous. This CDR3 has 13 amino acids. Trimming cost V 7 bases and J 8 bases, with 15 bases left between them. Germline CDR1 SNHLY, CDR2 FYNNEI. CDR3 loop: CASNMGGLHEQFF. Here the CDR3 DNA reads TGTGCCAGCAATATGGGTGGCCTGCATGAGCAGTTCTTC.

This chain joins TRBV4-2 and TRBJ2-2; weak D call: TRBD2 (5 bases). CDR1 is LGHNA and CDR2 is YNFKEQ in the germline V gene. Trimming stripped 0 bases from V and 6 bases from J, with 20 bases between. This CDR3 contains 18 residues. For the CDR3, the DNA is TGTGCCAGCAGCCAAGATCTGCGGACGGGATTTACACCCGGGGAGCTGTTTTTT. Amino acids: CASSQDLRTGFTPGELFF.

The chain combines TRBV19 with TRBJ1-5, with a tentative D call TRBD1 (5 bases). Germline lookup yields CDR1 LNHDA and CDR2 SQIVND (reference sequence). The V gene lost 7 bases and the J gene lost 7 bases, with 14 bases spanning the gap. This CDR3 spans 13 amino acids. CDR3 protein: CASTEGIRQPQHF. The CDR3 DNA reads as TGTGCCAGTACGGAGGGGATCAGGCAGCCCCAGCATTTT.

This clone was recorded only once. The CDR3 DNA reads TGTGCCAGCCGCAGGGCTGGTAACGAGCAGTACTTC. This encodes CASRRAGNEQYF. The V and J genes are TRBV6-5 and TRBJ2-7; D possibly corresponds to TRBD1 (5 bases). Germline CDR1 reads MNHEY; CDR2 reads SVGAGI. The CDR3 extends over 12 amino acids. Between the trimmed V and J ends, which lost 8 bases and 5 bases, there was a span of 13 bases.

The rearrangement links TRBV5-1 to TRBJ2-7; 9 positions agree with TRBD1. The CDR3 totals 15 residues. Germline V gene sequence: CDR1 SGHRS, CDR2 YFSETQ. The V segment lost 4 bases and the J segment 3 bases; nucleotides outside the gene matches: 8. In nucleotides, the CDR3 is TGCGCCAGCAGCCCCACGACAGGGGGAGACTACGAGCAGTACTTC. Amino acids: CASSPTTGGDYEQYF.

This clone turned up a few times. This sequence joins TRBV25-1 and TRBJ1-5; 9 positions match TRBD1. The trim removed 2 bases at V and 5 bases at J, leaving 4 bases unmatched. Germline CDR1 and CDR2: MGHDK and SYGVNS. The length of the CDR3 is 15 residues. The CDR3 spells CASSERTGADQPQHF. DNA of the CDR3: TGTGCCAGCAGTGAACGGACAGGGGCGGATCAGCCCCAGCATTTT.

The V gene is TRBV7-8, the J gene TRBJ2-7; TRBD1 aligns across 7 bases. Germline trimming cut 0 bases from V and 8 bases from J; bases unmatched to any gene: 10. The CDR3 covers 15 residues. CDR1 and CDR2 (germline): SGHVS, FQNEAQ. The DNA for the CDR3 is TGTGCCAGCAGCTTAGCTGAGGGGGCTACTACGAAGCAGTACTTC. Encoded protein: CASSLAEGATTKQYF. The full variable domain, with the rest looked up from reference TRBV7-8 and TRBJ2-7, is GAGVSQSPRYKVAKRGQDVALRCDPISGHVSLFWYQQALGQGPEFLTYFQNEAQLDKSGLPSDRFFAERPEGSVSTLKIQRTQQEDSAVYLCASSLAEGATTKQYFGPGTRLTVT.